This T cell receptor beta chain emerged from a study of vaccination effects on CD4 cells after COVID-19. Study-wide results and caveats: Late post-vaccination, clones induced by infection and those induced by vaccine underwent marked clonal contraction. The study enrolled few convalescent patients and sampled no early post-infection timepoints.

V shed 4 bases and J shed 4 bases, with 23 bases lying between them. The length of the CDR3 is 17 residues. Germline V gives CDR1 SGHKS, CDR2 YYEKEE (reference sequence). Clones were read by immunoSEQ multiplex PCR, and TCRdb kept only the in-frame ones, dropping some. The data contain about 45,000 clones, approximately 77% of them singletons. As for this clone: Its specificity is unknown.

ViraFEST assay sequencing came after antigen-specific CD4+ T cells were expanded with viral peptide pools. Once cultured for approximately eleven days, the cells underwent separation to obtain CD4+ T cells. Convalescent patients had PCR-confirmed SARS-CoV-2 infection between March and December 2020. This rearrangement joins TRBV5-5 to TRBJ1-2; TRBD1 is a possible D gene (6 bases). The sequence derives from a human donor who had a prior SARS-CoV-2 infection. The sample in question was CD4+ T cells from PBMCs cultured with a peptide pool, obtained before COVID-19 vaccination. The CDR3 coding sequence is TGTGCCAGCAGCCCCACACCCCAGGGGACCTGGGGCTATGGCTACACCTTC. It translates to CASSPTPQGTWGYGYTF.